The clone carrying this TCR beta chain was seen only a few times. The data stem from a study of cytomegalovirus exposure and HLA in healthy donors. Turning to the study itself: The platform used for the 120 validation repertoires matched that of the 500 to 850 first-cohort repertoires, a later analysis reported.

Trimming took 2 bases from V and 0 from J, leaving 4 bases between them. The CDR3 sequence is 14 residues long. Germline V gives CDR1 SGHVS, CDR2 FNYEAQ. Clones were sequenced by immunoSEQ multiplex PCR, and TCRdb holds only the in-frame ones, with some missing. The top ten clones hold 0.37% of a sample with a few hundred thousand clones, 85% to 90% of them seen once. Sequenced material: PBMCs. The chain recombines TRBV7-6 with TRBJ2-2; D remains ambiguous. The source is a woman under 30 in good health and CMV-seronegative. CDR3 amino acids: CASSLLSNTGELFF. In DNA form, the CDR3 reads TGTGCCAGCAGCTTACTGTCGAACACCGGGGAGCTGTTTTTT.